These T cell receptor beta chains were read from a single sample in a study of T cell repertoires in cytomegalovirus infection. MiXCR, applied by TCRdb to the reads, yields one record per CDR3 protein. This table holds approximately 260,000 distinct CDR3 sequences, under 25% found once. These receptors' antigens are unknown. Material: cultured PBMCs, obtained from culture after CMV antigen stimulation. Receptors were obtained from a human donor in good health (CMV status not recorded). Some clones in this sample may be carry-over from other donors' samples. Each CDR3 is given with its conserved first and last residue. A D gene is named only where the DNA matches it firmly. Only some rows state a clone size, as once, few, many or a class for expanded clones.

TRBV7-9	TRBJ2-2	.	many	TGTGCCAGCAGCTTTAGCGAATGGCTGTTTTTT	CASSFSEWLFF
TRBV12-3/TRBV12-4	TRBJ2-7	TRBD2	.	TGTGCCAGCAGTTCTCGACTAGCGGGAGGTTCCTACGAGCAGTACTTC	CASSSRLAGGSYEQYF
TRBV6-1	TRBJ1-2	.	few	TGTGCCAGCAGGGAAACCCGAGACCGACTAGCCCTCTATGGCTACACCTTC	CASRETRDRLALYGYTF
TRBV27	TRBJ2-7	TRBD2	.	TGTGCCAGCAGTTTGGTCCGGAGCGGGGTGCAAGAGCAGTACTTC	CASSLVRSGVQEQYF
TRBV6-1	TRBJ2-5	.	many	TGTGCCAGCAGGGGGGTGGAAGAGACCCAGTACTTC	CASRGVEETQYF
TRBV7-6	TRBJ2-3	.	many	TGTGCCAGCAGCTTTTCGGCGGAACCCACAGATACGCAGTATTTT	CASSFSAEPTDTQYF
TRBV29-1	TRBJ2-7	.	.	TGCAGCGTCTTGGACGGGAGCTTCTCCTACGAGCAGTACTTC	CSVLDGSFSYEQYF
TRBV7-2	TRBJ2-1	TRBD2	many	TGTGCCAGCAGCCCCTGGACTAGCGGGGGAACCTACAATGAGCAGTTCTTC	CASSPWTSGGTYNEQFF
TRBV18	TRBJ1-2	.	.	TGTGCCAGCTCACCGGACATAGGGCCAGCTAACTATGGCTACACCTTC	CASSPDIGPANYGYTF
TRBV5-1	TRBJ2-1	.	.	TGCGCCAGCAGCTTGGGGAGCGGGCCCAGAGGTGAGCAGTTCTTC	CASSLGSGPRGEQFF
TRBV19	TRBJ1-5	.	few	TGTGCCAGTACTATACAGGGCAATCAGCCCCAGCATTTT	CASTIQGNQPQHF
TRBV12-3/TRBV12-4	TRBJ1-2	.	.	TGTGCCAGCAGTCAAGACAGGACCGTCGCCCTGGGCTATGGCTACACCTTC	CASSQDRTVALGYGYTF
TRBV6-5	TRBJ2-7	TRBD2	few	TGTGCCAGCAGTTATGAAGCGGGAGTGGGGCCCTACGAGCAGTACTTC	CASSYEAGVGPYEQYF
TRBV6-2/TRBV6-3	TRBJ2-1	.	many	TGTGCCAGCACTGATTTGCTGGGCAGCAACAATGAGCAGTTCTTC	CASTDLLGSNNEQFF
TRBV4-1	TRBJ1-5	TRBD1	many	TGCGCCAGCAGCCAAGCCTGGGACAGGGGGCGGACGCAGCCCCAGCATTTT	CASSQAWDRGRTQPQHF
TRBV7-2	TRBJ2-7	.	many	TGTGCCAGCAGCCAGGGGCAGGGACGCGAGCAGTACTTC	CASSQGQGREQYF
TRBV4-1	TRBJ1-6	.	.	TGCGCCAGCAGCCAAGTAAGGAGCTCCTATAATTCACCCCTCCACTTT	CASSQVRSSYNSPLHF
TRBV11-2	TRBJ1-1	TRBD1	.	TGTGCCAGCAGCTCCACACCTTTTCGACAGGGACCTCGCGCTGAAGCTTTCTTT	CASSSTPFRQGPRAEAFF
TRBV4-3	TRBJ2-3	TRBD1	.	TGCGCCAGCAGCCAACGACAGGGCCGCACAGATACGCAGTATTTT	CASSQRQGRTDTQYF
TRBV6-2/TRBV6-3	TRBJ1-3	.	many	TGTGCCAGCAGCCACGGACAATCCTCTGGAAACACCATATATTTT	CASSHGQSSGNTIYF
TRBV7-6	TRBJ2-2	TRBD2	.	TGTGCCAGCAGCATATTAGCGGGAGGAGACACCGGGGAGCTGTTTTTT	CASSILAGGDTGELFF
TRBV7-2	TRBJ2-1	TRBD2	many	TGTGCCAGCAGCTTAGATAGCGGGGTAGTTAATGAGCAGTTCTTC	CASSLDSGVVNEQFF
TRBV5-1	TRBJ2-7	TRBD1	.	TGCGCCAGCAGCCGTACAGGGGAATCCGCCTACGAGCAGTACTTC	CASSRTGESAYEQYF
TRBV10-3	TRBJ2-3	.	few	TGTGCCATCAGTGAGTCCCGTAGCACAGATACGCAGTATTTT	CAISESRSTDTQYF
TRBV28	TRBJ2-1	TRBD2	many	TGTGCCAGCAGACCGGGACTAGCGGGAGCCAAGCAGTTCTTC	CASRPGLAGAKQFF
TRBV29-1	TRBJ1-1	.	few	TGCAGCGTTGAATCGGGGTGGAACACTGAAGCTTTCTTT	CSVESGWNTEAFF
TRBV29-1	TRBJ2-3	TRBD2	few	TGCAGCGTCCTCTCGGGACTAGCGGGCCCAGATACGCAGTATTTT	CSVLSGLAGPDTQYF
TRBV28	TRBJ1-2	.	few	TGTGCCACCCTGATTCCGGGGCGTAACTATGGCTACACCTTC	CATLIPGRNYGYTF
TRBV28	TRBJ2-7	.	few	TGTGCCAGCAGTTCTCCGGGAAACTCCTACGAGCAGTACTTC	CASSSPGNSYEQYF
TRBV4-3	TRBJ1-1	.	.	TGCGCCAGCAGCCGGGCGGCGAACACTGAAGCTTTCTTT	CASSRAANTEAFF
TRBV12-3/TRBV12-4	TRBJ2-7	.	.	TGTGCCAGCGCTGGACTGGAATACGAGCAGTACTTC	CASAGLEYEQYF
TRBV7-2	TRBJ2-5	.	once	TGTGCCAGCAGCGCAGGGGGGGGGAATGCTCAAGAGACCCTGTACTTC	CASSAGGGNAQETLYF
TRBV19	TRBJ1-5	.	many	TGTGCCAGTAGTCACTGGGGGACCGTCAATCAGCCCCAGCATTTT	CASSHWGTVNQPQHF
TRBV20-1	TRBJ2-5	.	.	TGCAGTGCTGGACGGGCTTCCCAAGGGGAGACCCAGTACTTC	CSAGRASQGETQYF
TRBV6-2/TRBV6-3	TRBJ1-2	.	.	TGTGCCAGCAGTTACGGGAGCTATGGCTACACCTTC	CASSYGSYGYTF
TRBV7-2	TRBJ2-1	.	many	TGTGCCAGCAGCATAGGACCCCTCGGGATCTACAATGAGCAGTTCTTC	CASSIGPLGIYNEQFF
TRBV6-5	TRBJ2-3	.	.	TGTGCCAGCACCCTAAACTACCGCGGGAGCACAGATACGCAGTATTTT	CASTLNYRGSTDTQYF
TRBV20-1	TRBJ1-1	TRBD1	.	TGCAGTGCTAAGGGACAGAAAACCCTTTTAAGCACTGAAGCTTTCTTT	CSAKGQKTLLSTEAFF
TRBV5-1	TRBJ1-6	TRBD1	few	TGCGCCAGCAGCCATACCGGGGACAGGGACTCACCCCTCCACTTT	CASSHTGDRDSPLHF
TRBV6-5	TRBJ2-2	.	.	TGTGCCAGCAGTTACTCGATTTCTGGGGAGCTGTTTTTT	CASSYSISGELFF
TRBV9	TRBJ2-3	.	once	TGTGCCAGCAGCGGGAGGGAAAGCACAGATACGCAGTATTTT	CASSGRESTDTQYF
TRBV18	TRBJ1-3	.	few	TGTGCCAGCTCACCACTAGGGTCTGGAAACACCATATATTTT	CASSPLGSGNTIYF
TRBV24-1	TRBJ2-3	.	few	TGTGCCACCAGTGATTTGTTAGGAAACACAGATACGCAGTATTTT	CATSDLLGNTDTQYF
TRBV7-9	TRBJ2-1	TRBD2	many	TGTGCCAGCAGCTCACCGGGAGGAGGGAATGAGCAGTTCTTC	CASSSPGGGNEQFF
TRBV5-6	TRBJ1-1	TRBD1	few	TGTGCCAGCAGCTCCCGGACAGGGGTCGGCACTGAAGCTTTCTTT	CASSSRTGVGTEAFF
TRBV3-1	TRBJ2-1	.	few	TGTGCCAGCAGCCGGACTGACCTGGTGGGGGCCAATGAGCAGTTCTTC	CASSRTDLVGANEQFF
TRBV7-2	TRBJ2-7	.	many	TGTGCCAGCAGCTTAGTTCCGGGAGTGGGCAGCGAGCAGTACTTC	CASSLVPGVGSEQYF
TRBV7-2	TRBJ2-1	.	many	TGTGCCAGCAGCTTATATCAAGGCGACCCGATCTTC	CASSLYQGDPIF
TRBV6-5	TRBJ1-4	TRBD1	.	TGTGCCAGCAGCCTGTTCGGGACAGCGGATGAAAAACTGTTTTTT	CASSLFGTADEKLFF
TRBV6-1	TRBJ2-1	TRBD2	few	TGTGCCAGCATCCCCCCGGGAGGTAGCTACAATGAGCAGTTCTTC	CASIPPGGSYNEQFF
TRBV27	TRBJ2-4	.	.	TGTGCCAGCAGTTTATTAGTCCCCCAGGGGGCCAAAAACATTCAGTACTTC	CASSLLVPQGAKNIQYF